Here is one TCR beta chain with its context. The target antigen is unknown. These data are taken from a study of shared clonotypes between healthy human individuals. Germline V gene data show CDR1 as MGHRA and CDR2 as YSYEKL. CDR3 length: 19 amino acids. V shed 2 bases and J 0 bases; nucleotides not matched to a gene: 14. Overall study results and limits: Sequencing of the sorted subsets was shown by rarefaction to be incomplete despite large depth. Clonotype sharing levels among donors were expected to vary with sequencing depth. A generally larger estimated richness was seen in naive subsets than in memory subsets. Shared across a few donors were around 5% of the naive CD4 clonotypes.

The assay was immunoSEQ multiplex PCR, and TCRdb's table has in-frame clones only and misses some. This sample yields approximately 2.5 million clones, of which around nine tenths are seen a single time; 0.11% to 0.15% belongs to the top ten. This TCR came from a man between 18 and 35 years old in good health. The J gene is TRBJ2-7, the V gene TRBV4-1; 9 bases map to TRBD2. The sample taken for sequencing was naive CD4+ T cells sorted from blood. The subset here: CD45RA+ positively selected. This chain's CDR3 is CASSQFSPPTSGHSYEQYF. CDR3 bases: TGCGCCAGCAGCCAATTCTCTCCCCCTACTAGCGGGCACTCCTACGAGCAGTACTTC.